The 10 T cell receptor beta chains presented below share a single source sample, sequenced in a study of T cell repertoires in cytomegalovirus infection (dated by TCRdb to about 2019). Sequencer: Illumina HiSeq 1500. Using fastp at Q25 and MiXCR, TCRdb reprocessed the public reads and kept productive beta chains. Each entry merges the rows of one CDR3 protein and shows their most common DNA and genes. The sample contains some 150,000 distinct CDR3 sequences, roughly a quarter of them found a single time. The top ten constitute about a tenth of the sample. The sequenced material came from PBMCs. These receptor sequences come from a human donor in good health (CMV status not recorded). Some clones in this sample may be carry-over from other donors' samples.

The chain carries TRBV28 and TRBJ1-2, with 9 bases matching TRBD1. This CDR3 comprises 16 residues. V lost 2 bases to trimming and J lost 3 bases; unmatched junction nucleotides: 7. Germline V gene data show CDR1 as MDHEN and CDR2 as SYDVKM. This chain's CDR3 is CASSLALRTGDYGYTF. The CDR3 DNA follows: TGTGCCAGCAGTTTAGCCCTCCGGACAGGGGACTATGGCTACACCTTC.

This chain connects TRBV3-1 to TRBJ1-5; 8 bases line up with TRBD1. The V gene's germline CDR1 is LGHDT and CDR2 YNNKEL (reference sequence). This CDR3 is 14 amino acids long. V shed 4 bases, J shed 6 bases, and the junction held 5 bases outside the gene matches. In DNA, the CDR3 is TGTGCCAGCAGCCCCGGGACAGGAGGTCAGCCCCAGCATTTT. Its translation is CASSPGTGGQPQHF.

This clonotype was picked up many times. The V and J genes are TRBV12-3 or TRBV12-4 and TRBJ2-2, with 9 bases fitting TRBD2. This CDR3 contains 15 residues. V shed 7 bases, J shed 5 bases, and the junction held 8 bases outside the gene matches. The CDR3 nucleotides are TGTGCCAGCACGGAAGCGGGAGGACCGACCGGGGAGCTGTTTTTT. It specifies CASTEAGGPTGELFF.

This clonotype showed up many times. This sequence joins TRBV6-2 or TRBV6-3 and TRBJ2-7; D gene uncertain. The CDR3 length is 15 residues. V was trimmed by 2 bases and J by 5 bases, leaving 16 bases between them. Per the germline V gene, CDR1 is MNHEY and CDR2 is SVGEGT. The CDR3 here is CASSYPGHPPHEQYF. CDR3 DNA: TGTGCCAGCAGTTACCCGGGTCACCCGCCCCACGAGCAGTACTTC.

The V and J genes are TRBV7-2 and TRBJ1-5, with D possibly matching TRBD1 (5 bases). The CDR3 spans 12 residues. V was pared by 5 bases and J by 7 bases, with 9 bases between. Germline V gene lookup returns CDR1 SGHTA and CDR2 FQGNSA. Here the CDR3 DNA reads TGTGCCAGCAGCGGTAGGGGACAGCCCCAGCATTTT. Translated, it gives CASSGRGQPQHF.

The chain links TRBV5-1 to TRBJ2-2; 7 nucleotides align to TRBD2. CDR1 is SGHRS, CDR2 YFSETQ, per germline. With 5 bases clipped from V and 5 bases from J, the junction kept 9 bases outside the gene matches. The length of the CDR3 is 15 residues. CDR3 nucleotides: TGCGCCAGCAGATTTGGGGACTATCAAACCGGGGAGCTGTTTTTT. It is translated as CASRFGDYQTGELFF.

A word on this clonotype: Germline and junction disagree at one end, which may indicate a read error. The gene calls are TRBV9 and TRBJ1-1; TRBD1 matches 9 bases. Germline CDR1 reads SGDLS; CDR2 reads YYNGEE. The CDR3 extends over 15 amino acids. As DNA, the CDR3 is TGTACCAGCAGCCTGAGGACAGGGGCAGACACTGAAGCTTTCTTT. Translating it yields CTSSLRTGADTEAFF.

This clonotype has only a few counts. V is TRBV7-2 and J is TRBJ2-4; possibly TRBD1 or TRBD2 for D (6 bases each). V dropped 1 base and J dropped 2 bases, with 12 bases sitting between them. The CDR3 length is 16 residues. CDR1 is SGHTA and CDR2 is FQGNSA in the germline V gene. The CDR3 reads CASSLGGARTKNIQYF. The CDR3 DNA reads TGTGCCAGCAGCTTAGGGGGGGCGCGGACCAAAAACATTCAGTACTTC. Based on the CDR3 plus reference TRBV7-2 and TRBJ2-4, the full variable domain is GAGVSQSPSNKVTEKGKDVELRCDPISGHTALYWYRQSLGQGLEFLIYFQGNSAPDKSGLPSDRFSAERTGGSVSTLTIQRTQQEDSAVYLCASSLGGARTKNIQYFGAGTRLSVL.

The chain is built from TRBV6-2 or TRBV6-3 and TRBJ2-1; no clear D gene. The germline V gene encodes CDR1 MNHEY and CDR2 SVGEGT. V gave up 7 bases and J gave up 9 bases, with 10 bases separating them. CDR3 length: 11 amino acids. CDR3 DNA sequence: TGTGCCAGCACCCGAAGTATTGAGCAGTTCTTC. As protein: CASTRSIEQFF.

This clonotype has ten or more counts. Written as DNA, the CDR3 is TGTGCCAGCAGCTCTCTCCGCTGGGCTAGCAGGAATGAGCAGTTCTTC. Amino acid sequence: CASSSLRWASRNEQFF. This chain joins TRBV7-2 and TRBJ2-1, with D possibly matching TRBD2 (5 bases). In germline, CDR1 is SGHTA, CDR2 FQGNSA. CDR3 length: 16 residues. V lost 4 bases and J 7 bases, leaving 20 bases between the germline ends.